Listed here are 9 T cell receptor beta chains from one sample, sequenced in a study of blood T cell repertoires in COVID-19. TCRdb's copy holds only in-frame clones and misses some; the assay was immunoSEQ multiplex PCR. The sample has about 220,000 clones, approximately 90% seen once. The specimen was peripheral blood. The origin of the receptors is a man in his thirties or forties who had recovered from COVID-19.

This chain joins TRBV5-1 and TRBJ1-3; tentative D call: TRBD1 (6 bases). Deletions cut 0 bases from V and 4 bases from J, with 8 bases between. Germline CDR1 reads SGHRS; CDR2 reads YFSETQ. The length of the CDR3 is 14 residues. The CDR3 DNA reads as TGCGCCAGCAGCTTGGCAGGGGACGGAAACACCATATATTTT. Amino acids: CASSLAGDGNTIYF.

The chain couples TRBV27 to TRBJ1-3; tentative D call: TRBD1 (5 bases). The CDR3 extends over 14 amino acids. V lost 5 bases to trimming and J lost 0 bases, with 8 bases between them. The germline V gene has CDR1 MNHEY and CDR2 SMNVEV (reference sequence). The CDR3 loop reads CASSGQTSGNTIYF. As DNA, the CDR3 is TGTGCCAGCAGTGGACAAACCTCTGGAAACACCATATATTTT.

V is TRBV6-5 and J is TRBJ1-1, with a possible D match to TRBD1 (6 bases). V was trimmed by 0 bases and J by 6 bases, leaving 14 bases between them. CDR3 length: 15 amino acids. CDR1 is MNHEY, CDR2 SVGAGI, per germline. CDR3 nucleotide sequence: TGTGCCAGCAGTTACTCGAGCAGGGGCTTCGCTGAAGCTTTCTTT. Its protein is CASSYSSRGFAEAFF.

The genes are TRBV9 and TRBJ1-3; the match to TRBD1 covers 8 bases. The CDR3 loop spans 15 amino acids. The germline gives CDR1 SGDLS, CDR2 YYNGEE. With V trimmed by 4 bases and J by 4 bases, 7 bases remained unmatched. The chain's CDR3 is CASSLRQGRGNTIYF. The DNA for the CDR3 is TGTGCCAGCAGCCTGAGACAGGGGAGGGGAAACACCATATATTTT.

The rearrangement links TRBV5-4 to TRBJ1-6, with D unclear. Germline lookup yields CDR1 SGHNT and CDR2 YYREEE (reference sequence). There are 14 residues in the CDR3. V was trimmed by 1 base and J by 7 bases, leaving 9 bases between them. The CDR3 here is CASSLWQWNSPLHF. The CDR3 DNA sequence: TGTGCCAGCAGCTTGTGGCAGTGGAATTCACCCCTCCACTTT.

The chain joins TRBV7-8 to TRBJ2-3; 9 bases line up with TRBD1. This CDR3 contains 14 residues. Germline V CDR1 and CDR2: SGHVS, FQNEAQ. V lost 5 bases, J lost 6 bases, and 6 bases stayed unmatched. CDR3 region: CASSRRTGEDTQYF. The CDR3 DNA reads TGTGCCAGCAGCCGGCGGACAGGGGAGGATACGCAGTATTTT. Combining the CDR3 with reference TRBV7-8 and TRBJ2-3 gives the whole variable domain GAGVSQSPRYKVAKRGQDVALRCDPISGHVSLFWYQQALGQGPEFLTYFQNEAQLDKSGLPSDRFFAERPEGSVSTLKIQRTQQEDSAVYLCASSRRTGEDTQYFGPGTRLTVL.

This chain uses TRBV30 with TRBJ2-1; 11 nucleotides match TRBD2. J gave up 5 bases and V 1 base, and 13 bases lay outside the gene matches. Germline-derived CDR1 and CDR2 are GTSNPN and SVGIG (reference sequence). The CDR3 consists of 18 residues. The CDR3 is CAWSDNGIAGGPHNEQFF. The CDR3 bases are TGTGCCTGGAGTGATAACGGTATAGCGGGGGGGCCCCACAATGAGCAGTTCTTC.

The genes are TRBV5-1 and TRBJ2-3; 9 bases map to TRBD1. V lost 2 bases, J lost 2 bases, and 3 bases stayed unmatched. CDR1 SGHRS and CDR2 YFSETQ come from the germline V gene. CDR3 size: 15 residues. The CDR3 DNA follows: TGCGCCAGCAGCTTCGGACAGGGGCTCACAGATACGCAGTATTTT. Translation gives CASSFGQGLTDTQYF.

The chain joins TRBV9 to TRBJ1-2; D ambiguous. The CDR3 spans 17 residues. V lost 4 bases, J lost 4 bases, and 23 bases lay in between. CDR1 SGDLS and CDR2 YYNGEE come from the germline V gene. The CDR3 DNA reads TGTGCCAGCAGCCTAGCCAGTAAAGGACTCGGCACCTATGGCTACACCTTC. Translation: CASSLASKGLGTYGYTF.